Below, 21 T cell receptor beta chains from the same sample are listed, as sequenced in a study of T cell repertoires in cytomegalovirus infection. TCRdb analysed the reads with MiXCR anew, one entry per CDR3 protein. The sample lists about 140,000 distinct CDR3 sequences; about 6% were seen once. Material for sequencing was PBMCs. The source of these receptors is a human donor in good health (CMV status not recorded). Some clones in this sample may be carry-over from other donors' samples.

This clonotype came up many times. The CDR3 loop reads CASRSGNYGYTF. CDR3 DNA: TGTGCCAGCAGATCGGGAAACTATGGCTACACCTTC. The rearrangement joins TRBV12-3 or TRBV12-4 to TRBJ1-2, with unresolved D. CDR3 size: 12 residues. Trimming left V 6 bases short and J 2 bases short, with 7 bases between.

This clonotype occurred many times. The chain joins TRBV7-2 to TRBJ2-3; D might be TRBD2 (5 bases). The CDR3 is made up of 17 amino acids. The germline V gene has CDR1 SGHTA and CDR2 FQGNSA. With 2 bases removed from V and 0 bases from J, the gap between germline ends came to 15 bases. CDR3 in amino acids: CASSLRGGAMSTDTQYF. The CDR3 nucleotides read TGTGCCAGCAGCTTACGGGGTGGAGCTATGAGCACAGATACGCAGTATTTT.

The gene calls are TRBV28 and TRBJ2-1, with D possibly matching TRBD1 (5 bases). The V gene lost 2 bases and the J gene lost 6 bases, with 14 bases spanning the gap. The CDR3 totals 15 residues. The germline V gene has CDR1 MDHEN and CDR2 SYDVKM. CDR3 amino acids: CASSLVQGFVNEQFF. DNA of the CDR3: TGTGCCAGCAGTTTAGTCCAGGGTTTCGTCAATGAGCAGTTCTTC.

This clonotype was seen many times. The V and J genes are TRBV7-8 and TRBJ1-1; D is unresolved. The CDR3 has 13 residues. Germline assignment: CDR1 SGHVS and CDR2 FQNEAQ. Trimming stripped 0 bases from V and 7 bases from J, with 9 bases between. CDR3 bases: TGTGCCAGCAGCTTAGCCGGGATTTTTGAAGCTTTCTTT. Translation gives CASSLAGIFEAFF.

This clonotype was counted ten times or more. The chain carries TRBV6-2 or TRBV6-3 and TRBJ1-2; possibly TRBD1 for D (5 bases). Trimming shortened V by 6 bases and J by 1 base, and 15 bases separated the two germline ends. This CDR3 spans 15 amino acids. CDR1 MNHEY and CDR2 SVGEGT come from the germline V gene. This CDR3 is CASSRDRSLNYGYTF. CDR3 nucleotide sequence: TGTGCCAGCAGCCGAGACAGATCTCTTAACTATGGCTACACCTTC.

This clonotype came up many times. This CDR3 reads CASSEEGQGSYEQYF. As DNA, the CDR3 is TGTGCCAGCAGTGAAGAAGGTCAGGGTTCCTACGAGCAGTACTTC. This rearrangement joins TRBV2 to TRBJ2-7; the D gene is possibly TRBD1 (5 bases). Trimming took 1 base from V and 1 from J, leaving 11 bases between them. The CDR3 loop spans 15 amino acids. Germline V gene lookup returns CDR1 SNHLY and CDR2 FYNNEI.

This clonotype was picked up a small number of times. The chain employs TRBV28 and TRBJ1-2; the D gene is possibly TRBD1 (5 bases). CDR1 and CDR2 (germline): MDHEN, SYDVKM. V lost 5 bases to trimming and J lost 4 bases, with 26 bases between them. This CDR3 is built from 18 residues. This chain's CDR3 is CASSPSNFGHSKTYGYTF. The CDR3, as DNA: TGTGCCAGCAGTCCATCCAACTTTGGACACAGTAAGACCTATGGCTACACCTTC.

The table lists this clonotype with a few counts. This chain joins TRBV29-1 and TRBJ1-1, with unresolved D. There are 14 residues in the CDR3. Germline lookup yields CDR1 SQVTM and CDR2 ANQGSEA. V dropped 4 bases and J dropped 5 bases, with 17 bases sitting between them. CDR3 region: CSVGNVHPRTEAFF. The DNA for the CDR3 is TGCAGCGTTGGAAATGTACATCCACGAACTGAAGCTTTCTTT.

In its sample, this clonotype was seen many times. The chain combines TRBV7-2 with TRBJ2-5, with 12 bases fitting TRBD2. Germline V gene sequence: CDR1 SGHTA, CDR2 FQGNSA. The ends lost 4 bases at V and 0 bases at J; junction bases unmatched: 6. The CDR3 loop spans 17 amino acids. The DNA of the CDR3 is TGTGCCAGCAGCTCGCCGAGACTAGCGGGGGACCAAGAGACCCAGTACTTC. Its protein is CASSSPRLAGDQETQYF.

In this sample, this clonotype turned up many times. J is TRBJ2-3 and V is TRBV25-1, with D maybe TRBD2 (5 bases). Trimming shortened V by 1 base and J by 10 bases, and 12 bases separated the two germline ends. The CDR3 has 13 amino acids. Germline V gene lookup returns CDR1 MGHDK and CDR2 SYGVNS. The chain's CDR3 is CASSEWGVRAQYF. For the CDR3, the DNA is TGTGCCAGCAGTGAATGGGGAGTGCGGGCGCAGTATTTT.

This clonotype was observed many times. This sequence joins TRBV7-3 and TRBJ1-1, with a weak D call TRBD1 (6 bases). Deletions cut 2 bases from V and 1 base from J, with 11 bases between. The CDR3 length is 15 residues. Germline CDR1 reads SGHTA; CDR2 reads FQGTGA. CDR3 sequence: CASSLSARGNTEAFF. CDR3 DNA sequence: TGTGCCAGCAGCTTATCAGCCAGGGGGAACACTGAAGCTTTCTTT.

This clonotype has a count of ten or more. The chain carries TRBV28 and TRBJ1-1, with TRBD1 matching over 8 bases. The CDR3 has 15 residues. CDR1 and CDR2 from the germline V gene are MDHEN and SYDVKM. V was pared by 4 bases and J by 5 bases, with 9 bases of the junction left unmatched. CDR3 protein: CASSSNRGRVTEAFF. The CDR3 coding sequence is TGTGCCAGCAGTTCGAACAGGGGGAGAGTAACTGAAGCTTTCTTT. Full variable domain (outside the CDR3, taken from reference TRBV28 and TRBJ1-1): DVKVTQSSRYLVKRTGEKVFLECVQDMDHENMFWYRQDPGLGLRLIYFSYDVKMKEKGDIPEGYSVSREKKERFSLILESASTNQTSMYLCASSSNRGRVTEAFFGQGTRLTVV.

V usage is TRBV3-1 and J usage is TRBJ1-3, with no clear D. V was clipped by 4 bases and J by 7 bases, with 11 bases between them. The CDR3 length is 13 residues. Germline V gene sequence: CDR1 LGHDT, CDR2 YNNKEL (reference sequence). The CDR3 DNA sequence: TGTGCCAGCAGCCTTTCCCCGTGGAACACCATATATTTT. This gives the protein CASSLSPWNTIYF.

This clonotype appeared many times. This chain uses TRBV5-6 with TRBJ1-1; D remains unclear. With 6 bases removed from V and 0 bases from J, the gap between germline ends came to 9 bases. CDR3 length: 13 residues. CDR1 and CDR2 (germline): SGHDT, YYEEEE. In nucleotides, the CDR3 is TGTGCCAGCATCGGGCCGTTGAACACTGAAGCTTTCTTT. It yields the protein CASIGPLNTEAFF.

This clonotype was detected many times. The rearrangement links TRBV28 to TRBJ1-5; 9 positions agree with TRBD1. Germline values: CDR1 MDHEN, CDR2 SYDVKM. Losses at the gene ends were 1 base for V and 6 bases for J; bases not matched to a gene: 13. The length of the CDR3 is 18 residues. CDR3 loop: CASSLYGTGKESGQPQHF. DNA for the CDR3: TGTGCCAGCAGTTTATATGGGACAGGGAAGGAAAGTGGTCAGCCCCAGCATTTT.

The sample holds a few counts of this clonotype. The chain joins TRBV3-1 to TRBJ2-3; a weak D match, TRBD2 (7 bases). Germline V gene data show CDR1 as LGHDT and CDR2 as YNNKEL (reference sequence). V lost 3 bases and J lost 2, with 24 bases in between. The CDR3 has 19 amino acids. The CDR3 protein is CASSQGGGPTLPATDTQYF. The CDR3 bases are TGTGCCAGCAGCCAGGGGGGGGGGCCGACCCTCCCTGCCACAGATACGCAGTATTTT.

This clonotype has at least ten counts. CDR3 protein: CASSLAVGREAFF. Here the CDR3 DNA reads TGTGCCAGCAGCTTAGCGGTTGGACGTGAAGCTTTCTTT. This rearrangement joins TRBV7-2 to TRBJ1-1; D unresolved. V lost 0 bases and J 7 bases, leaving 9 bases between the germline ends. The CDR3 is made up of 13 amino acids. Per the germline V gene, CDR1 is SGHTA and CDR2 is FQGNSA.

This clonotype came up many times. This chain connects TRBV5-1 to TRBJ1-5; 7 positions agree with TRBD1. The germline V gene encodes CDR1 SGHRS and CDR2 YFSETQ. CDR3 length: 14 residues. Trimming removed 7 bases from V and 4 bases from J; junction bases left unmatched: 8. Written as DNA, the CDR3 is TGCGCCAGCCGGCCCGACAGGGAGAATCAGCCCCAGCATTTT. It codes for CASRPDRENQPQHF.

This clonotype was found a few times. The chain couples TRBV20-1 to TRBJ1-1; D possibly corresponds to TRBD1 (5 bases). This CDR3 region has 14 residues. Germline lookup yields CDR1 DFQATT and CDR2 SNEGSKA (reference sequence). V was cut by 6 bases and J by 1 base, with 15 bases left in between. CDR3 nucleotides: TGCAGTGCGCAACCAGGGTGGGCGAACACTGAAGCTTTCTTT. Residues: CSAQPGWANTEAFF.

A few counts support this clonotype. The V and J genes are TRBV20-1 and TRBJ1-1; 10 nucleotides match TRBD1. Germline values: CDR1 DFQATT, CDR2 SNEGSKA (reference sequence). The trim removed 5 bases at V and 14 bases at J, leaving 5 bases unmatched. This CDR3 region has 10 residues. The CDR3 is CSAVGTGVFF. The CDR3 nucleotides are TGCAGTGCTGTAGGGACAGGGGTCTTCTTT.

The chain employs TRBV20-1 and TRBJ1-2, with unresolved D. Germline CDR1 and CDR2: DFQATT and SNEGSKA (reference sequence). The CDR3 is made up of 13 amino acids. Trimming pared 1 base from V and 0 bases from J, leaving 6 bases between. CDR3 protein: CSARVHSNYGYTF. The CDR3 DNA is TGCAGTGCTAGAGTTCACTCTAACTATGGCTACACCTTC.